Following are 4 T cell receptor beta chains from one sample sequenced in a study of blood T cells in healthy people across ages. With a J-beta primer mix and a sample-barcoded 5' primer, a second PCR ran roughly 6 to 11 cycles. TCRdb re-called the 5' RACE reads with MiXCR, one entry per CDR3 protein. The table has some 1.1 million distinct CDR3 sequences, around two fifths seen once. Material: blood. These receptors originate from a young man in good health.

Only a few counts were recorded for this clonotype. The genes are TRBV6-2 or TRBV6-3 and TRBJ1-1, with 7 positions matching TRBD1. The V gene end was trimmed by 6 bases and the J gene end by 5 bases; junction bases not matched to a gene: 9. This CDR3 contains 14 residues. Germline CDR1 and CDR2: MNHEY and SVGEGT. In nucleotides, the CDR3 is TGTGCCAGCAGCCTAAGGGGGCGCGGAACTGAAGCTTTCTTT. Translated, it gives CASSLRGRGTEAFF.

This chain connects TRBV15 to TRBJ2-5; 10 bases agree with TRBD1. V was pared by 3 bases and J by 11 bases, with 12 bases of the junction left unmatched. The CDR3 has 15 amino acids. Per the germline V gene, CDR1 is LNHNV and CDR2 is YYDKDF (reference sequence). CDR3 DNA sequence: TGTGCCACCAGCAGGAGACAGGGGGCCTACAATGAGCAGTACTTC. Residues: CATSRRQGAYNEQYF.

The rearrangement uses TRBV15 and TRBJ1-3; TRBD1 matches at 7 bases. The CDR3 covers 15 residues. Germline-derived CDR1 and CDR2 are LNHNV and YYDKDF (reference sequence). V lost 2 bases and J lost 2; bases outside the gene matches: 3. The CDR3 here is CATSRLTGTGNTIYF. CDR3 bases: TGTGCCACCAGCAGACTGACAGGGACTGGAAACACCATATATTTT.

CDR3 loop: CAISGPRQGQAETEQFF. The CDR3 coding sequence is TGTGCCATCAGTGGGCCACGACAGGGCCAAGCAGAGACTGAGCAGTTCTTC. This chain joins TRBV10-3 and TRBJ2-1; 7 positions match TRBD1. In germline, CDR1 is ENHRY, CDR2 SYGVKD. This CDR3 has 17 residues. V shed 4 bases and J 9 bases; nucleotides not matched to a gene: 18.